This record concerns one TCR beta chain sequence. This CDR3 spans 17 amino acids. The V gene end was trimmed by 4 bases and the J gene end by 4 bases; junction bases not matched to a gene: 13. Germline V gene sequence: CDR1 SGHRS, CDR2 YFSETQ. The sample is drawn from a study of blood T cell repertoires in COVID-19. Turning to the study itself: Whether acute or convalescent, the COVID-19 samples came from the United States, Italy and Spain.

Using immunoSEQ multiplex PCR, the repertoire was profiled, and TCRdb retains in-frame clones only, with some absent. Counted here are roughly 220,000 clones, around 80% occurring once; the ten biggest clones make up roughly 6%. The J gene is TRBJ2-3, the V gene TRBV5-1; 9 bases agree with TRBD2. The TCR sequence derives from a woman aged 65 to 85 with acute or convalescent COVID-19. Material for sequencing was peripheral blood. CDR3 residues: CASSLLSGAGGPDTQYF. Written as DNA, the CDR3 is TGCGCCAGCAGCCTACTTTCGGGGGCGGGAGGGCCAGATACGCAGTATTTT. Complete variable domain (other parts from reference TRBV5-1 and TRBJ2-3): KAGVTQTPRYLIKTRGQQVTLSCSPISGHRSVSWYQQTPGQGLQFLFEYFSETQRNKGNFPGRFSGRQFSNSRSEMNVSTLELGDSALYLCASSLLSGAGGPDTQYFGPGTRLTVL.